The T cell receptor beta chain described here comes from a study of blood T cell repertoires in COVID-19. Looking at the study overall: Acute and convalescent COVID-19 specimens originated in the United States, Italy and Spain. PBMCs, B-cell-depleted T cells, or T cells were the source of the cDNA or gDNA that made up the material.

Trimming pared 1 base from V and 4 bases from J, leaving 8 bases between. Per germline, CDR1 LNHDA and CDR2 SQIVND (reference sequence). This CDR3 is built from 14 residues. Methods used by the authors: Amplification of reference gene primers was used by the study to estimate nucleated cell counts. Using immunoSEQ multiplex PCR, the repertoire was profiled, and TCRdb retains in-frame clones only, with some absent. That table furnishes V, J and clone size, whereas the DNA furnished D and trimming. The sample carries around 250,000 clones, approximately 86% recorded once. The specimen sequenced was peripheral blood. This TCR was recovered from a woman in her 70s with active or convalescent COVID-19. The chain is built from TRBV19 and TRBJ2-1; a possible D gene is TRBD1 (5 bases). CDR3: CASSIAPGYNEQFF. CDR3 in DNA: TGTGCCAGTAGTATAGCCCCAGGGTACAATGAGCAGTTCTTC.